This passage covers 25 T cell receptor beta chains from one sample sequenced in a study of T cells in Graves' hyperthyroidism and ophthalmopathy. Researchers amplified the TCR beta CDR3 regions from RNA transcripts. Researchers ran a first-round RT-PCR on the TCR CDR3 using the HTBI primer set. TCRdb fed the multiplex PCR reads into MiXCR, producing one record per CDR3 protein. The repertoire has under 450,000 distinct CDR3 sequences, approximately 15% of them found once; the top ten carry 14%. Sequenced sample: blood. The receptors come from a woman under 30 with Graves' hyperthyroidism.

This clonotype was seen at least ten times. J is TRBJ2-7 and V is TRBV28; 7 bases map to TRBD1. The CDR3 runs 14 residues. Looked up from germline, CDR1 is MDHEN and CDR2 is SYDVKM. With V trimmed by 11 bases and J by 3 bases, 13 bases remained unmatched. The CDR3 here is CASERQGVFYEQYF. CDR3 coding DNA: TGTGCCTCAGAAAGGCAGGGGGTTTTCTACGAGCAGTACTTC. The full variable domain, its missing parts supplied by reference TRBV28 and TRBJ2-7, is DVKVTQSSRYLVKRTGEKVFLECVQDMDHENMFWYRQDPGLGLRLIYFSYDVKMKEKGDIPEGYSVSREKKERFSLILESASTNQTSMYLCASERQGVFYEQYFGPGTRLTVT.

This clonotype was seen repeatedly, ten times or more. The rearrangement joins TRBV19 to TRBJ1-1, with 7 bases lining up with TRBD1. The junction had 8 bases not matched to a gene; V was cut back by 4 bases and J by 0 bases. The CDR3 runs 16 residues. The germline V gene encodes CDR1 LNHDA and CDR2 SQIVND (reference sequence). In DNA form, the CDR3 reads TGTGCCAGTAGTAGCACCCGACAGGGACTGAACACTGAAGCTTTCTTT. Translated: CASSSTRQGLNTEAFF.

This clonotype was seen a few times. V gene TRBV27 combines with J gene TRBJ1-4; perhaps TRBD1 as D (5 bases). This CDR3 spans 15 amino acids. V lost 5 bases and J lost 7, with 17 bases in between. The germline V gene has CDR1 MNHEY and CDR2 SMNVEV (reference sequence). Here the CDR3 reads CASSNGGRQVEKLFF. Written as DNA, the CDR3 is TGTGCCAGCAGTAATGGGGGACGGCAGGTTGAAAAACTGTTTTTT. The whole variable domain, remainder taken from reference TRBV27 and TRBJ1-4, is EAQVTQNPRYLITVTGKKLTVTCSQNMNHEYMSWYRQDPGLGLRQIYYSMNVEVTDKGDVPEGYKVSRKEKRNFPLILESPSPNQTSLYFCASSNGGRQVEKLFFGSGTQLSVL.

This clonotype has ten or more counts. This rearrangement joins TRBV28 to TRBJ1-2, with D unresolved. Germline assignment: CDR1 MDHEN and CDR2 SYDVKM. V lost 1 base, J lost 4 bases, and 10 bases lay in between. This CDR3 contains 14 residues. Written as DNA, the CDR3 is TGTGCCAGCAGTTTATACGGCAGAGGCTATGGCTACACCTTC. Amino acids: CASSLYGRGYGYTF.

This chain uses TRBV2 with TRBJ2-1; weak D call: TRBD2 (6 bases). Trimming took off 6 bases at V and 6 bases at J, with 9 bases between the two ends. The CDR3 contains 12 residues. Germline V gene sequence: CDR1 SNHLY, CDR2 FYNNEI. This chain's CDR3 is CASSATSNEQFF. The CDR3 DNA reads as TGTGCCAGCAGCGCGACTAGCAATGAGCAGTTCTTC.

V and J are TRBV20-1 and TRBJ2-7, with 11 bases identical to TRBD2. The germline V gene has CDR1 DFQATT and CDR2 SNEGSKA (reference sequence). J was trimmed by 3 bases and V by 7 bases; bases with no gene match: 2. This CDR3 contains 12 residues. CDR3: CSVLAGGYEQYF. The CDR3 bases are TGCAGTGTCCTAGCGGGAGGCTACGAGCAGTACTTC.

The chain carries TRBV4-2 and TRBJ1-2; no reliable D call. Trimming took 0 bases from V and 5 from J, leaving 10 bases between them. The CDR3 consists of 14 residues. Germline-derived CDR1 and CDR2 are LGHNA and YNFKEQ. The CDR3 coding sequence is TGTGCCAGCAGCCAAGATGAGAATGAGTATGGCTACACCTTC. Protein product: CASSQDENEYGYTF.

This rearrangement joins TRBV20-1 to TRBJ2-7; D possibly uses TRBD1 or TRBD2 (5 bases each). Germline CDR1 reads DFQATT; CDR2 reads SNEGSKA (reference sequence). The CDR3 consists of 12 residues. V dropped 5 bases and J dropped 2 bases, with 10 bases sitting between them. The CDR3 spells CSAAGTAYEQYF. The CDR3 DNA sequence: TGCAGTGCTGCCGGGACGGCCTACGAGCAGTACTTC.

The V and J genes are TRBV3-1 and TRBJ2-1; D gene unclear. The CDR3 has 17 residues. Trimming took off 0 bases at V and 0 bases at J, with 12 bases between the two ends. CDR1 is LGHDT, CDR2 YNNKEL, per germline (reference sequence). CDR3 residues: CASSQEGSRSSYNEQFF. Written as DNA, the CDR3 is TGTGCCAGCAGCCAAGAGGGTAGCAGGAGCTCCTACAATGAGCAGTTCTTC.

The table lists this clonotype with a few counts. This chain joins TRBV4-1 and TRBJ2-1, with TRBD2 identical over 7 bases. V was pared by 4 bases and J by 9 bases, with 18 bases of the junction left unmatched. This CDR3 has 17 residues. In germline, CDR1 is MGHRA, CDR2 YSYEKL. CDR3 loop: CASSPIRAGIVFGEQFF. As DNA, the CDR3 is TGCGCCAGCAGCCCAATAAGAGCGGGGATAGTTTTTGGTGAGCAGTTCTTC.

This clonotype was found many times. The chain has TRBV18 and TRBJ1-4, with D possibly TRBD1 on 5 matching bases. The ends were cut back, 1 base at V and 7 bases at J, with 7 bases in the middle. The germline CDR1 and CDR2 sequences are KGHSH and LQKENI. The length of the CDR3 is 13 residues. The CDR3 DNA sequence: TGTGCCAGCTCACCACGGGACGTTGAAAAACTGTTTTTT. It translates to CASSPRDVEKLFF.

This clonotype was recorded many times. The rearrangement joins TRBV7-8 to TRBJ2-2; 8 bases align to TRBD1. V trimming: 0 bases; J trimming: 6 bases; junction bases outside the gene matches: 6. Germline assignment: CDR1 SGHVS and CDR2 FQNEAQ. This CDR3 is built from 16 residues. The CDR3 coding sequence is TGTGCCAGCAGCTTAGCTTCGCCAGGGGGCCCCGGGGAGCTGTTTTTT. Translating gives CASSLASPGGPGELFF.

This rearrangement joins TRBV9 to TRBJ2-5; a weak D match, TRBD2 (6 bases). V gave up 0 bases and J gave up 1 base, with 7 bases separating them. This CDR3 has 14 amino acids. CDR1 is SGDLS and CDR2 is YYNGEE in the germline V gene. In DNA, the CDR3 is TGTGCCAGCAGCGTAGAACTAGCCCAAGAGACCCAGTACTTC. Its translation is CASSVELAQETQYF.

The chain links TRBV29-1 to TRBJ2-5; 8 bases fit TRBD2. With 4 bases clipped from V and 5 bases from J, the junction kept 12 bases outside the gene matches. Germline lookup yields CDR1 SQVTM and CDR2 ANQGSEA. The CDR3 length is 15 residues. CDR3 region: CSVGLTGTSSETQYF. In DNA, the CDR3 is TGCAGCGTTGGGCTGACCGGGACTAGTTCGGAGACCCAGTACTTC.

This clonotype was found many times. The chain uses TRBV7-2 and TRBJ2-3; TRBD2 matches 9 bases. Germline V gives CDR1 SGHTA, CDR2 FQGNSA. V shed 5 bases, J shed 4 bases, and the junction held 7 bases outside the gene matches. The CDR3 runs to 15 residues. The DNA for the CDR3 is TGTGCCAGCAGCCCCCTAGCGGGGCTCGCAGATACGCAGTATTTT. Its translation is CASSPLAGLADTQYF.

The gene calls are TRBV7-9 and TRBJ2-3, with 11 positions matching TRBD2. This CDR3 comprises 16 residues. Germline V gene sequence: CDR1 SEHNR, CDR2 FQNEAQ (reference sequence). The V and J ends lost 3 bases and 2 bases, in that order; junction bases with no gene match: 4. The CDR3 is CASSFKLAGDTDTQYF. The DNA of the CDR3 is TGTGCCAGCAGCTTTAAACTAGCGGGAGACACAGATACGCAGTATTTT.

The sample holds many counts of this clonotype. The V gene is TRBV11-2, the J gene TRBJ1-2, with D possibly TRBD1 on 6 matching bases. The V end was cut by 6 bases, the J end by 3 bases, with 14 bases between. CDR3 length: 14 residues. Germline V lookup: CDR1 SGHAT, CDR2 FQNNGV. The CDR3 nucleotides read TGTGCCAGCAGACACTGGGGGCGCGACTATGGCTACACCTTC. Protein product: CASRHWGRDYGYTF. The entire variable domain, with the rest obtained from reference TRBV11-2 and TRBJ1-2, is as follows: EAGVAQSPRYKIIEKRQSVAFWCNPISGHATLYWYQQILGQGPKLLIQFQNNGVVDDSQLPKDRFSAERLKGVDSTLKIQPAKLEDSAVYLCASRHWGRDYGYTFGSGTRLTVV.

This clonotype was seen repeatedly, ten times or more. V is TRBV11-2 and J is TRBJ1-5; perhaps TRBD1 as D (6 bases). The V end lost 5 bases, the J end lost 6 bases, and 11 bases lay between the germline ends. This CDR3 contains 13 residues. Germline CDR1 and CDR2: SGHAT and FQNNGV. CDR3 loop: CASSPEGGQPQHF. The CDR3 bases are TGTGCCAGCAGCCCGGAGGGGGGTCAGCCCCAGCATTTT. The variable domain in full, completed from reference TRBV11-2 and TRBJ1-5, reads EAGVAQSPRYKIIEKRQSVAFWCNPISGHATLYWYQQILGQGPKLLIQFQNNGVVDDSQLPKDRFSAERLKGVDSTLKIQPAKLEDSAVYLCASSPEGGQPQHFGDGTRLSIL.

With regard to this clonotype: A much larger clone differs by one base, so this may be a read error. The CDR3 protein is CASSRTGQGRNYGYTF. The CDR3, as DNA: TGTGCCAGCAGCCGAACGGGGCAGGGGCGGAACTATGGCTACACCTTC. The chain links TRBV7-8 to TRBJ1-2; D possibly corresponds to TRBD1 (6 bases). The CDR3 has 16 amino acids. V was cut by 5 bases and J by 2 bases, with 18 bases left in between. The germline gives CDR1 SGHVS, CDR2 FQNEAQ.

The rearrangement links TRBV28 to TRBJ2-7; weak D call: TRBD1 (6 bases). Germline CDR1 reads MDHEN; CDR2 reads SYDVKM. With 4 bases removed from V and 1 base from J, the gap between germline ends came to 14 bases. The CDR3 runs to 15 residues. CDR3 nucleotide sequence: TGTGCCAGCAGTTCTCATCGGACAGATTCCTACGAGCAGTACTTC. Protein sequence: CASSSHRTDSYEQYF.

This clonotype was observed at least ten times. The rearrangement uses TRBV7-4 and TRBJ2-1, with 15 bases matching TRBD2. CDR3 length equals 15 residues. The ends lost 5 bases at V and 8 bases at J; junction bases unmatched: 4. Looked up from germline, CDR1 is SGHVT and CDR2 is SQSDAQ. For the CDR3, the DNA is TGTGCCAGCAGCGCAGGACTAGCGGGGGGGCATGAGCAGTTCTTC. Amino acid sequence: CASSAGLAGGHEQFF.

The table lists this clonotype with many counts. The chain has TRBV18 and TRBJ1-2, with unresolved D. From germline, CDR1 is KGHSH and CDR2 LQKENI. The CDR3 is 14 residues long. Trimming took 0 bases from V and 6 from J, leaving 11 bases between them. CDR3 sequence: CASSPPLMGNGYTF. The CDR3 coding sequence is TGTGCCAGCTCACCACCGTTGATGGGGAATGGCTACACCTTC.

This chain links TRBV11-2 with TRBJ2-1; TRBD1 aligns across 9 bases. V trimming: 2 bases; J trimming: 4 bases; junction bases outside the gene matches: 12. Germline V gives CDR1 SGHAT, CDR2 FQNNGV. The CDR3 spans 18 residues. CDR3 nucleotides: TGTGCCAGCAGCTTACCTGCAGGACAGGGGAGGAGGTACAATGAGCAGTTCTTC. Its protein product is CASSLPAGQGRRYNEQFF.

The table lists this clonotype with a few counts. CDR3: CASSISGGRERNEQFF. The CDR3 nucleotides read TGTGCCAGTAGTATAAGTGGTGGGCGGGAGCGGAATGAGCAGTTCTTC. The chain has TRBV19 and TRBJ2-1, with 7 bases identical to TRBD2. The J segment lost 7 bases and the V segment lost 2 bases, leaving 11 bases of the junction unmatched. CDR1 is LNHDA and CDR2 is SQIVND in the germline V gene (reference sequence). The CDR3 runs 16 residues.

The rearrangement links TRBV7-2 to TRBJ2-5; D is uncertain. V lost 5 bases, J lost 4 bases, and 14 bases lay in between. The length of the CDR3 is 14 residues. The germline V gene encodes CDR1 SGHTA and CDR2 FQGNSA. The CDR3 sequence is CASSLGPARETQYF. For the CDR3, the DNA is TGTGCCAGCAGCCTCGGACCTGCCCGAGAGACCCAGTACTTC.